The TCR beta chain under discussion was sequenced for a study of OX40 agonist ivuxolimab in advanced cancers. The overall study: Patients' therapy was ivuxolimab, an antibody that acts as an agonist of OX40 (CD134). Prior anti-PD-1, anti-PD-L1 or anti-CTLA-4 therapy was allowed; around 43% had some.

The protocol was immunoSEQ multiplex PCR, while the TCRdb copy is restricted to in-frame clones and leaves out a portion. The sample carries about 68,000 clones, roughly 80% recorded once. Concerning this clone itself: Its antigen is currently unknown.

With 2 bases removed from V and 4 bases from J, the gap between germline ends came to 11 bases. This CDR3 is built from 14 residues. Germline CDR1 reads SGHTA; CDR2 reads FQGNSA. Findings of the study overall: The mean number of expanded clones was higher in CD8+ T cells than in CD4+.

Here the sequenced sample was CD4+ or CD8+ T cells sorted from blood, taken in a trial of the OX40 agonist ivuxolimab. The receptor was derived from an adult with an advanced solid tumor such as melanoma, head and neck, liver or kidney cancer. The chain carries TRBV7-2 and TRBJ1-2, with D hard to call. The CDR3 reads CASSLSPLTYGYTF. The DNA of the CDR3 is TGTGCCAGCAGCTTATCACCGCTCACCTATGGCTACACCTTC.